This TCR beta chain appears in the sequencing data of a study of blood T cell repertoires in COVID-19 (dated by TCRdb to the early 2020s). In the study overall: Samples covering the acute and convalescent phases of COVID-19 were provided by collaborators in the United States, Italy and Spain. The prospective study material was composed of cDNA or gDNA derived from T cells, B-cell-depleted T cells, or PBMCs. Deeply sampled blood TCRbeta repertoires from subjects exposed to, actively infected with, or recovered from COVID-19 were included in the dataset. The repertoires were made available in a free public database intended to serve as a resource for research on the immune response to SARS-CoV-2. Samples were obtained from the ongoing ImmuneRACE study (first 160 participants) and from over a thousand subjects provided by 6 global collaborators. Sample metadata almost always included a de-identified subject ID, COVID-19 status, age in years and sex. Where available, HLA class I and class II types were obtained from metadata supplied by the sample provider rather than from assay-based typing. Broader findings and caveats from the paper: Clinical and demographic metadata were provided uncurated, with the amount varying by source and participant.

This clone qualifies as medium-sized (0.01 to 0.1%). The specificity of this receptor is unknown. The record has no base qualities; no much larger clone is one base away. Taken from the germline V gene, the CDR1 and CDR2 loops are SGHVS and FQNEAQ. Ends trimmed: V by 4 bases, J by 5 bases; bases unmatched to a gene: 8. The CDR3 numbers 14 residues from cysteine through phenylalanine. The entry retains the CDR3 DNA only, 42 bases that are in frame from base 1. Each collaborating institution followed its own protocols to collect whole blood in K2EDTA tubes. For TCRbeta analysis, collaborator samples were shipped as frozen whole blood, as isolated PBMCs, or as DNA extracted from either sample type. The immunoSEQ Assay, a bias-controlled multiplex PCR, was used to amplify TCRbeta CDR3 regions from genomic DNA. On the authors' methods: Within the assay, amplification of reference gene primers was used to estimate how many nucleated cells each sample contained. Sequence reads were collapsed and filtered to measure the absolute abundance of every unique TCRbeta CDR3 rearrangement. For each sample, productive Simpson clonality was calculated as the square root of Simpson's diversity index over productive rearrangements. TCRdb retrieved this table from immuneACCESS and kept in-frame rearrangements only. Not all clones are present; in checked studies, unresolved V genes account for under half, and no reason is known for the remainder. For V, J and clone size, that table is used; D and trimming come from the DNA. For this sample there are 26,000 or so clones; roughly 90% appear just once. The top ten clonotypes cover approximately 16% of the sample.

The sequence is built from TRBV7-8 and TRBJ2-7; TRBD2 fits 7 bases in the junction. Sequenced material: peripheral blood. The sequence derives from a human donor with active COVID-19. The donor label of this sample is uncertain. The DNA is as follows: TGTGCCAGCAGCTCATTAGGCCGGGGGGACGAGCAGTACTTC. It translates to CASSSLGRGDEQYF. Extended through the reference TRBV7-8 and TRBJ2-7 proteins, this CDR3 yields the full variable domain: GAGVSQSPRYKVAKRGQDVALRCDPISGHVSLFWYQQALGQGPEFLTYFQNEAQLDKSGLPSDRFFAERPEGSVSTLKIQRTQQEDSAVYLCASSSLGRGDEQYFGPGTRLTVT.